These T cell receptor beta chains were read from a single sample in a study of metastatic and nonmetastatic thyroid tumors. TCRdb called clones again from the PCR reads with MiXCR. The repertoire holds around 26,000 clones, with around 3.9% as singletons. Sample: blood. These receptors came from a male donor with papillary thyroid cancer or a benign thyroid nodule (not recorded which). Some clones in this sample may be carry-over from other donors' samples. CDR3s include the opening cysteine and the closing phenylalanine or tryptophan. Each record gives: J gene, V gene, D gene, clone size, CDR3 DNA, CDR3 protein. D genes are given only for firm matches. Clone size is shown for a subset of rows, as once, few, many or a class of expanded clone.

>TRBJ1-6|TRBV28|-|-
TGTGCCAGCAGTTTTATGGCGGGGGCAGGGCCCGGTTCACCCCTCCACTTT
CASSFMAGAGPGSPLHF
>TRBJ1-6|TRBV6-1|-|few
TGTGCCAGCAGTCAGGGCACGGGACATATAGTCTCCTATAATTCACCCCTCCACTTT
CASSQGTGHIVSYNSPLHF
>TRBJ1-1|TRBV12-3/TRBV12-4|-|few
TGTGCCAGCAGTTCGCGCCAGGGTTCCGTAGGTAGCGCTTTCTTT
CASSSRQGSVGSAFF
>TRBJ2-2|TRBV6-1|-|-
TGTGCCAGCAGTAACCTTCTCGGCGCCGGGGAGCTGTTTTTT
CASSNLLGAGELFF
>TRBJ1-1|TRBV20-1|-|many
TGCAGTGCCGAGCCATACGAGGACACTGAAGCTTTCTTT
CSAEPYEDTEAFF
>TRBJ1-2|TRBV5-4|TRBD1|many
TGTGCCAGCAGCCTGGACAGGAACTATGGCTACACCTTC
CASSLDRNYGYTF
>TRBJ2-2|TRBV6-2/TRBV6-3|-|few
TGTGCCAGCAGTTACTCGGGAACGGGCACCGGGGAGCTGTTTTTT
CASSYSGTGTGELFF
>TRBJ2-1|TRBV7-7|-|medium-sized
TGTGCCAGCAGCGGCGGAACAGGGCTGGATGAGCAGTTCTTC
CASSGGTGLDEQFF
>TRBJ2-7|TRBV4-1|-|many
TGCGCCAGCAGCCAAGCAGAGGACTACGAGCAGTACTTC
CASSQAEDYEQYF
>TRBJ1-4|TRBV9|-|many
TGTGCCAGCAGCGCCCCCGCCCCCTTTTATCACACAACTAATGAAAAACTGTTTTTT
CASSAPAPFYHTTNEKLFF
>TRBJ2-3|TRBV25-1|TRBD2|few
TGTGCCAGCGGGCTAGCGGGACGGGATACGCAGTATTTT
CASGLAGRDTQYF
>TRBJ1-6|TRBV14|-|few
TGTGCCAGCAGCCAAGCATACAAGTCACCCCTCCACTTT
CASSQAYKSPLHF
>TRBJ2-7|TRBV20-1|-|many
TGCAGTGCTAGTGGGGAGCAGAAATACTACGAGCAGTACTTC
CSASGEQKYYEQYF
>TRBJ2-3|TRBV2|TRBD1|-
TGTGCCAGCAGGGACAGGGGGAGCACAGATACGCAGTATTTT
CASRDRGSTDTQYF
>TRBJ1-3|TRBV6-5|-|few
TGTGCCAGCAGTTACTCGATTTGGTCCCTCTCTGGAAACACCATATATTTT
CASSYSIWSLSGNTIYF
>TRBJ1-2|TRBV19|TRBD1|medium-sized
TGTGCCAGTAGTAGGGGACAGATGAACTATGGCTACACCTTC
CASSRGQMNYGYTF
>TRBJ1-2|TRBV20-1|-|many
TGCAGCTTGAACAGGGAGAATGGCTACACCTTC
CSLNRENGYTF
>TRBJ2-3|TRBV28|TRBD1|many
TGTGCCAGCAGCCGGACAGGTCCAGATACGCAGTACTTT
CASSRTGPDTQYF
>TRBJ2-3|TRBV19|-|many
TGTGCCAGTAGTATAGTAGGTAGTACAGATACGCAGTATTTT
CASSIVGSTDTQYF
>TRBJ2-7|TRBV20-1|TRBD2|many
TGCAGTGCTAGAGATGGGCCCGGGAGGACCGCCTACGAGCAGTACTTC
CSARDGPGRTAYEQYF
>TRBJ2-1|TRBV28|-|few
TGTGCCAGCAGTCCACTCCACGCTGGTGAGAGCTCCTACAATGAGCAGTTCTTC
CASSPLHAGESSYNEQFF
>TRBJ1-6|TRBV19|-|few
TGTGCCAGTAGCAGGGACTTTACCGGGGCGTTACCCCTCCACTTT
CASSRDFTGALPLHF
>TRBJ1-5|TRBV4-3|-|many
TGCGCCAGCAGCCAAGGATTAAATAGTCAGCCCCAGCATTTT
CASSQGLNSQPQHF
>TRBJ1-1|TRBV12-3/TRBV12-4|-|few
TGTGCCAGCAATTTAGCGAATAGGAACAATGAGGCTTTCTTT
CASNLANRNNEAFF
>TRBJ2-2|TRBV6-1|TRBD2|few
TGTGCCGGTAGACTAGCGGGAGATACCGGGGAGCTGTTTTTT
CAGRLAGDTGELFF
>TRBJ1-2|TRBV12-3/TRBV12-4|-|-
TGTGCCAGTGGCCGGGGCTCGGGCTACACCTTC
CASGRGSGYTF
>TRBJ2-7|TRBV20-1|-|medium-sized
TGCAGTGCTAGAGCCCTCAGCGAGCAGTACTTC
CSARALSEQYF
>TRBJ2-2|TRBV7-9|-|few
TGTGCCAGCAGCTCCCTCCGGGGTTTCGGCACCGGGGAGCTGTTTTTT
CASSSLRGFGTGELFF
>TRBJ2-5|TRBV20-1|-|many
TGCAGTGCTAGAGATGCGGGCCCTAGCGCGGAGACCCAGTACTTC
CSARDAGPSAETQYF
>TRBJ2-3|TRBV5-1|-|-
TGCGCCAGCAGCCCCGGTCTTAGATCTGATACGCAGTATTTT
CASSPGLRSDTQYF
>TRBJ2-6|TRBV6-1|-|many
TGTGCCACCGAGGGTGGGGCCAACGTCCTGACTTTC
CATEGGANVLTF
>TRBJ2-3|TRBV30|-|-
TGTGCCTGGAGTGTACTAGTTAGAGATACGCAGTATTTT
CAWSVLVRDTQYF
>TRBJ2-3|TRBV28|TRBD1|many
TGTGCCAGCAGCCGGACAGGTCCAGATACGCAGTATTTT
CASSRTGPDTQYF
>TRBJ2-1|TRBV15|-|few
TGTGCCACCAGCAGCGGGTCGGGGGATATTAATGAGCAGTTCTTC
CATSSGSGDINEQFF
>TRBJ2-1|TRBV15|-|few
TGTGCCACCAGCAGAGGGGAGGTACAGGTAAGATCCTACAATGAGCAGTTCTTC
CATSRGEVQVRSYNEQFF
>TRBJ1-2|TRBV6-1|-|-
TGTGCCAGCAGTGAAGCGCCAGGTCTTAACTATGGCTACACCTTC
CASSEAPGLNYGYTF
>TRBJ2-7|TRBV5-4|-|few
TGTGCCAGCAGCTTGCAAGTCTACGAGCAGTACTTC
CASSLQVYEQYF
>TRBJ2-2|TRBV20-1|-|few
TGCAGTGCTAGTTATCCGGACCAGGTGTCCGGGGAGCTGTTTTTT
CSASYPDQVSGELFF
>TRBJ1-1|TRBV20-1|TRBD1|-
TGCAGTGCTAATGACCCAGGGGGTAACACTGAAGCTTTCTTT
CSANDPGGNTEAFF
>TRBJ2-7|TRBV19|-|-
TGTGCCAGTAGGCTCGGGACCGGGTTCGAGCAGTACTTC
CASRLGTGFEQYF
>TRBJ2-5|TRBV6-5|-|-
TGTGCCAGCAGTTTCGCGGGTAGGGGAGGAGAGACCCAGTACTTC
CASSFAGRGGETQYF
>TRBJ1-2|TRBV5-1|-|few
TGCGCCAGCAGCGGGGACCCAGGCAGAGCTAACTATTGCTACACCTTC
CASSGDPGRANYCYTF
>TRBJ1-1|TRBV6-5|TRBD1|-
TGTGCCAGCAGTTTCAGGGGGGGAACAGAAGCTTTCTTT
CASSFRGGTEAFF
>TRBJ2-4|TRBV19|-|many
TGTGCCAGTGGGAATAGCGGATTGCTAGCCAAAAACATTCAGTACTTC
CASGNSGLLAKNIQYF
>TRBJ2-1|TRBV24-1|-|few
TGTGCCACCAATCCGACCCCCCTCCGGACGCTGTTCTTC
CATNPTPLRTLFF
>TRBJ1-6|TRBV20-1|-|many
TGCAGTGCGGCCCACAGGGCAGGGGTTTATTCACCCCTCCACTTT
CSAAHRAGVYSPLHF
>TRBJ1-1|TRBV30|-|-
TGTGCCTGGAGGACTCATGAAGCTTTCTTT
CAWRTHEAFF
>TRBJ2-1|TRBV20-1|TRBD2|few
TGCAGTGCTCCGACTAGCGGGAGTAGGAATGAGCAGTTCTTC
CSAPTSGSRNEQFF
>TRBJ2-2|TRBV6-2/TRBV6-3|TRBD2|-
TGTGCCAGCAGGGCGACTAGCTGGAGTACCGGTGAGCTGGTTTTT
CASRATSWSTGELVF
>TRBJ2-3|TRBV7-2|TRBD2|medium-sized
TGTGCCAGCACCCTAGCGGGAGCCCATACGCAGTATTTT
CASTLAGAHTQYF
>TRBJ2-7|TRBV20-1|-|few
TGCAGTGCTTACCAGGGGGCGGGGGGCTACGAGCAGTACTTC
CSAYQGAGGYEQYF
>TRBJ2-7|TRBV28|TRBD2|-
TGTGCCAGCAGTCCGCCGGGACTAGCCTACGAGCAGTACTTC
CASSPPGLAYEQYF
>TRBJ2-2|TRBV2|TRBD1|medium-sized
TGTGCCAGCAGTGTAGGACAGGGAGACACCGGGGAGCTGTTTTTT
CASSVGQGDTGELFF
>TRBJ2-3|TRBV28|-|medium-sized
TGTGCCAGCAGTTCGGGTAGCACAGATACGCAGTATTTT
CASSSGSTDTQYF
>TRBJ1-5|TRBV19|TRBD1|many
TGTGCCAGTACCCTAGGTGCAGGGGGCGGTCAGCCCCAGCATTTT
CASTLGAGGGQPQHF